The rows below give T cell receptor beta chains drawn from one sample of a study of T cell responses to AZD1222 COVID-19 vaccine. Data came from immunoSEQ multiplex PCR; TCRdb stores just in-frame clones and leaves some out. The sample contains over 110,000 clones, about 90% of which appear only once. The starting material was peripheral blood, obtained 28 days after the second AZD1222 dose. These receptors were obtained from an adult who received the AZD1222 COVID-19 vaccine. CDR3s include the opening cysteine and the closing phenylalanine or tryptophan. D genes are given only for firm matches. Clone size is shown for a subset of rows, as once, few, many or a class of expanded clone.

size,V,D,J,DNA,CDR3
-,TRBV15,TRBD1,TRBJ1-2,TGTGCCACCAGCAGAGAACGGAACAGGGGATATGGCTACACCTTC,CATSRERNRGYGYTF
-,TRBV6-5,TRBD2,TRBJ2-5,TGTGCCAGCAGTTGGGAGCTAGCGGGAGGGGATGAGACCCAGTACTTC,CASSWELAGGDETQYF
-,TRBV2,-,TRBJ2-6,TGTGCCAGCAGTGAAGCGCTTCCTGGGGACCCTCGGTCTGGGGCCAACGTCCTGACTTTC,CASSEALPGDPRSGANVLTF
once,TRBV30,-,TRBJ1-2,TGTGCCTGGACCCTAAAAGGCGGAGCCTATGGCTACACCTTC,CAWTLKGGAYGYTF
-,TRBV5-5,TRBD1,TRBJ1-2,TGTGCCAGCAGCTTCCCCGCCGGCGGGACAGGGATCCTATATGGCTACACCTTC,CASSFPAGGTGILYGYTF
-,TRBV27,-,TRBJ1-1,TGTGCCAGCAGGGAACTCGGGGGCAGCACTGAAGCTTTCTTT,CASRELGGSTEAFF
-,TRBV27,TRBD1,TRBJ1-2,TGTGCCAGCAGTTTCCTCTCGACAGGGAGGTGTCTCACCTTC,CASSFLSTGRCLTF
-,TRBV10-3,-,TRBJ2-2,TGTGCCATCAGTCTGACGGGTGTCGGGGAGCTGTTTTTT,CAISLTGVGELFF
-,TRBV6-5,-,TRBJ2-3,TGTGCCAGCAGAAACCGGAGTGCAGATACGCAGTATTTT,CASRNRSADTQYF
-,TRBV4-1,-,TRBJ2-4,TGCGCCAGCAGCCAAGAGGCGGCCAGGTTAAACATTCAGTACTTC,CASSQEAARLNIQYF
few,TRBV6-6,-,TRBJ2-5,TGTGCCAGCAGAGCATTAAATGAGGCGTCCAAGACCCAGTACTTC,CASRALNEASKTQYF
-,TRBV24-1,-,TRBJ2-5,TGTGCCACCAGTGATGAGGCAGAGGGGGGAGAGACCCAGTACTTC,CATSDEAEGGETQYF
-,TRBV2,TRBD1,TRBJ2-4,TGTGCCAGCAGTCACCGGGACAGCGGAGCCAAAAACATTCAGTACTTC,CASSHRDSGAKNIQYF
-,TRBV18,-,TRBJ1-1,TGTGCCAGCTTTCCGACAAGGAACACTGAAGCTTTCTTT,CASFPTRNTEAFF
once,TRBV6-5,-,TRBJ1-1,TGTGCCAGCAGTTACTCTACAGGTTTGAACACTGAAGCTTTCTTT,CASSYSTGLNTEAFF
-,TRBV5-6,-,TRBJ1-1,TGTGCCAGCAGCTCGGGGTACACTGAAGCTTTCTTT,CASSSGYTEAFF
-,TRBV7-9,-,TRBJ2-1,TGTGCCAGCAGCTTAGTGTATTCGGGGAATGAGCAGTTCTTC,CASSLVYSGNEQFF
-,TRBV27,-,TRBJ1-1,TGTGCCAGCCTTCCCCAGCCCGGGCTCACTGAAGCTTTCTTT,CASLPQPGLTEAFF
once,TRBV7-9,TRBD1,TRBJ2-1,TGTGCCAGCGAACCGGGACAGGGGTATGAGCAGTTCTTC,CASEPGQGYEQFF
-,TRBV12-3/TRBV12-4,-,TRBJ1-5,TGTGCCAGCAGCGACAGTTACAATCAGCCCCAGCATTTT,CASSDSYNQPQHF
-,TRBV11-2,-,TRBJ2-3,TGTGCCAGCAGCTTAGAAATTGCGCCTAGCACAGATACGCAGTATTTT,CASSLEIAPSTDTQYF
-,TRBV5-5,-,TRBJ1-2,TGTGCCAGCAGCTTCTACAGGGAGGGGGATTGCTATGGCTACACCTTC,CASSFYREGDCYGYTF
-,TRBV18,TRBD2,TRBJ2-3,TGTGCCAGCGGCAGTGCTAGCGGGAGTACAGATACGCAGTATTTT,CASGSASGSTDTQYF
-,TRBV6-2/TRBV6-3,-,TRBJ1-1,TGTGCCAGCAGTTATCTGGCAGGGTTCTCTCAGTGGGTCACTGAAGCTTTCTTT,CASSYLAGFSQWVTEAFF
-,TRBV5-6,-,TRBJ1-1,TGTGCCAGCAGCAACCCCGGGGCGTACACTGAAGCTTTCTTT,CASSNPGAYTEAFF
-,TRBV11-2,-,TRBJ2-5,TGTGCCAGCAGCTCCAGGCGGAAGGAGACCCAGTACTTC,CASSSRRKETQYF
-,TRBV28,-,TRBJ1-5,TGTGCCAGCAGTTTGCTTACAGGCGGTGATCAGCCCCAGCATTTT,CASSLLTGGDQPQHF
-,TRBV29-1,-,TRBJ1-4,TGCAGCGTTGAAGTGTGGCCGAATAATGAAAAACTGTTTTTT,CSVEVWPNNEKLFF
-,TRBV2,TRBD2,TRBJ2-7,TGTGCCAGCAGTTCACTAGCGGGGATGTACGAGCAGTACTTC,CASSSLAGMYEQYF
-,TRBV9,-,TRBJ1-4,TGTGCCAGCAGCGTAGGCCGTAGAAATGAAAAACTGTTTTTT,CASSVGRRNEKLFF
-,TRBV7-9,-,TRBJ1-2,TGTGCCAGCAGCTTGGATACCCCTGACTATGGCTACACCTTC,CASSLDTPDYGYTF
-,TRBV10-3,TRBD1,TRBJ1-2,TGTGCCATCACCCCGGGACAGGGGAACTATGGCTACACCTTC,CAITPGQGNYGYTF
-,TRBV6-5,TRBD1,TRBJ1-2,TGTGCCAGCAGATCGACAGGGGCCTATGGCTACACCTTC,CASRSTGAYGYTF
-,TRBV11-1,-,TRBJ1-1,TGTGCCAGCAGCTCGTTGATTGGCCCCTTGAACACTGAAGCTTTCTTT,CASSSLIGPLNTEAFF
-,TRBV7-2,TRBD1,TRBJ1-4,TGTGCCAGCAGCCGCGGGACAGGGGGAGTTGAAAAACTGTTTTTT,CASSRGTGGVEKLFF
-,TRBV5-6,-,TRBJ1-1,TGTGCCAGCAGCCCCAGGAGGGGGGCAGAAGCTTTCTTT,CASSPRRGAEAFF